Reported below is one TCR beta chain. Its antigen is undetermined. The CDR3 has 14 residues. With 6 bases clipped from V and 5 bases from J, the junction kept 5 bases outside the gene matches. The V gene's germline CDR1 is MNHEY and CDR2 SVGAGI. The data are from a study of T cell responses to AZD1222 COVID-19 vaccine. Regarding the study as a whole: Along spike, vaccine-associated CD4 TCRs were found throughout, with dominance at 160-218 and 743-854. Repertoire collection took place solely once the T cell response had peaked. A mostly white British donor set with more females was recruited, and clonal diversity was possibly underestimated.

Clones were sequenced by immunoSEQ multiplex PCR, and TCRdb holds only the in-frame ones, with some missing. The profile shows about 200,000 clones, more than 85% of them singletons. V is TRBV6-5 and J is TRBJ2-5, with 11 bases aligning to TRBD2. This receptor was identified in an adult in good health. This sample comprised peripheral blood, obtained on day 0 of MenACWY control vaccination. Here the CDR3 DNA reads TGTGCCAGCAGGGTAGCGGGGGGGCCGGAGACCCAGTACTTC. It specifies CASRVAGGPETQYF.